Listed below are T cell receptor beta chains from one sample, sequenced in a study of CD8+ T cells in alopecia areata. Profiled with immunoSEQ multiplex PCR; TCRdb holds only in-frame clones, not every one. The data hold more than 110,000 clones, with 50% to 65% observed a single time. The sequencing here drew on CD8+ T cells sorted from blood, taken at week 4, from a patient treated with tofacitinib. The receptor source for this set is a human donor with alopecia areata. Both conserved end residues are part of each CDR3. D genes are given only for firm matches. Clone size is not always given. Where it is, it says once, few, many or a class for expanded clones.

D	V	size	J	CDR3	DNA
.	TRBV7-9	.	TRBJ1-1	CASSLGNEAFF	TGTGCCAGCAGCTTAGGCAACGAAGCTTTCTTT
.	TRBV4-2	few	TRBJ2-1	CASSQALLEGLYNEQFF	TGTGCCAGCAGCCAAGCCTTACTAGAGGGACTCTACAATGAGCAGTTCTTC
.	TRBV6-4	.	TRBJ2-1	CASSYDSSYNEQFF	TGTGCCAGCAGTTACGACAGCTCCTACAATGAGCAGTTCTTC
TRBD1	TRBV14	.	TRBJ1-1	CASSYTGEAEAFF	TGTGCCAGCAGCTACACAGGGGAGGCTGAAGCTTTCTTT
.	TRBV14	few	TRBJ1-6	CASSQDVASPSPLHF	TGTGCCAGCAGCCAAGATGTGGCATCGCCCTCACCCCTCCACTTT
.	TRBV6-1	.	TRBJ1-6	CASRPGQRRALHF	TGTGCCAGCAGACCTGGACAGCGGAGGGCCCTCCACTTT
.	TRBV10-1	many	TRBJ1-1	CASSESTGGNTEAFF	TGCGCCAGCAGTGAGTCTACCGGGGGCAACACTGAAGCTTTCTTT
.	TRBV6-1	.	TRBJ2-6	CASSEGEGANVLTF	TGTGCCAGCAGTGAGGGGGAAGGGGCCAACGTCCTGACTTTC
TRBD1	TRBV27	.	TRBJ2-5	CASSERTGQETQYF	TGTGCCAGCAGTGAACGGACAGGGCAAGAGACCCAGTACTTC
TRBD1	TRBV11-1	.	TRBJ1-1	CASSAPGGLLGTEAFF	TGTGCCAGCAGCGCCCCAGGGGGGTTGCTCGGCACTGAAGCTTTCTTT
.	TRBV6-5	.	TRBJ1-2	CASSLTESYGYTF	TGTGCCAGCAGTTTGACAGAGTCCTATGGCTACACCTTC
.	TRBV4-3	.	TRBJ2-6	CASSPTGGSGANVLTF	TGCGCCAGCAGCCCCACTGGGGGCTCTGGGGCCAACGTCCTGACTTTC
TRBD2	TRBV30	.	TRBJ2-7	CAWSEGLAGDYEQYF	TGTGCCTGGAGTGAGGGACTAGCGGGGGACTACGAGCAGTACTTC
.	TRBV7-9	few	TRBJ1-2	CAGTALTYGYTF	TGTGCCGGAACGGCTCTAACCTATGGCTACACCTTC
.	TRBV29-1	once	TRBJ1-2	CSVEQRYGYTF	TGCAGCGTTGAACAGAGATATGGCTACACCTTC
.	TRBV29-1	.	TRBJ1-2	CSADAEGRVYGYTF	TGCAGCGCCGACGCGGAGGGCAGGGTCTATGGCTACACCTTC
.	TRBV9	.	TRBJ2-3	CASSPWTVTDTQYF	TGTGCCAGCAGCCCCTGGACGGTCACAGATACGCAGTATTTT
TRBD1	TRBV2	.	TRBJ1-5	CASRPTGDPSNQPQHF	TGTGCCAGCAGGCCAACAGGGGATCCGAGCAATCAGCCCCAGCATTTT
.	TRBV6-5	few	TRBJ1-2	CASSYEGDYGYTF	TGTGCCAGCAGTTACGAGGGGGACTATGGCTACACCTTC
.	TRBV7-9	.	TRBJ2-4	CASSLDVTGSAKNIQYF	TGTGCCAGCAGCTTAGATGTGACGGGATCGGCCAAAAACATTCAGTACTTC
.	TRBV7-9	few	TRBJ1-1	CASTLQVEAFF	TGTGCCAGCACCCTACAGGTGGAAGCTTTCTTT
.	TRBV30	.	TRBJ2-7	CAFSPDSRYEQYF	TGTGCCTTTTCCCCGGACAGTCGCTACGAGCAGTACTTC
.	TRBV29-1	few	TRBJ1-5	CSVADSNQPQHF	TGCAGCGTTGCTGATAGCAATCAGCCCCAGCATTTT
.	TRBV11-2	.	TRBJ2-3	CASSPPTGTATDTQYF	TGTGCCAGCAGCCCCCCGACCGGGACCGCAACAGATACGCAGTATTTT